Below are 2 T cell receptor beta chains sequenced from a single sample in a study of STAT5B mutations in CD4+ large granular lymphocyte leukemia. TCRdb's table, derived via immunoSEQ multiplex PCR, lists solely in-frame clones and lacks some. The sample contains tens of thousands of clones, about four fifths of which appear only once. Sequenced: CD4+ T cells from blood buffy coats. All receptors derive from a human donor in good health.

This chain connects TRBV20-1 to TRBJ1-2; 7 bases agree with TRBD1. The CDR3 runs to 11 residues. The germline gives CDR1 DFQATT, CDR2 SNEGSKA (reference sequence). CDR3: CGTELNYGYTF. The CDR3 DNA sequence: TGCGGGACAGAGCTTAACTATGGCTACACCTTC.

This chain connects TRBV27 to TRBJ2-7; 7 bases agree with TRBD2. The germline V gene has CDR1 MNHEY and CDR2 SMNVEV (reference sequence). V was clipped by 5 bases and J by 0 bases; unmatched bases: 4. The CDR3 runs 14 residues. CDR3 coding DNA: TGTGCCAGCAGTCTAGCGGAGAGCTCCTACGAGCAGTACTTC. It specifies CASSLAESSYEQYF.